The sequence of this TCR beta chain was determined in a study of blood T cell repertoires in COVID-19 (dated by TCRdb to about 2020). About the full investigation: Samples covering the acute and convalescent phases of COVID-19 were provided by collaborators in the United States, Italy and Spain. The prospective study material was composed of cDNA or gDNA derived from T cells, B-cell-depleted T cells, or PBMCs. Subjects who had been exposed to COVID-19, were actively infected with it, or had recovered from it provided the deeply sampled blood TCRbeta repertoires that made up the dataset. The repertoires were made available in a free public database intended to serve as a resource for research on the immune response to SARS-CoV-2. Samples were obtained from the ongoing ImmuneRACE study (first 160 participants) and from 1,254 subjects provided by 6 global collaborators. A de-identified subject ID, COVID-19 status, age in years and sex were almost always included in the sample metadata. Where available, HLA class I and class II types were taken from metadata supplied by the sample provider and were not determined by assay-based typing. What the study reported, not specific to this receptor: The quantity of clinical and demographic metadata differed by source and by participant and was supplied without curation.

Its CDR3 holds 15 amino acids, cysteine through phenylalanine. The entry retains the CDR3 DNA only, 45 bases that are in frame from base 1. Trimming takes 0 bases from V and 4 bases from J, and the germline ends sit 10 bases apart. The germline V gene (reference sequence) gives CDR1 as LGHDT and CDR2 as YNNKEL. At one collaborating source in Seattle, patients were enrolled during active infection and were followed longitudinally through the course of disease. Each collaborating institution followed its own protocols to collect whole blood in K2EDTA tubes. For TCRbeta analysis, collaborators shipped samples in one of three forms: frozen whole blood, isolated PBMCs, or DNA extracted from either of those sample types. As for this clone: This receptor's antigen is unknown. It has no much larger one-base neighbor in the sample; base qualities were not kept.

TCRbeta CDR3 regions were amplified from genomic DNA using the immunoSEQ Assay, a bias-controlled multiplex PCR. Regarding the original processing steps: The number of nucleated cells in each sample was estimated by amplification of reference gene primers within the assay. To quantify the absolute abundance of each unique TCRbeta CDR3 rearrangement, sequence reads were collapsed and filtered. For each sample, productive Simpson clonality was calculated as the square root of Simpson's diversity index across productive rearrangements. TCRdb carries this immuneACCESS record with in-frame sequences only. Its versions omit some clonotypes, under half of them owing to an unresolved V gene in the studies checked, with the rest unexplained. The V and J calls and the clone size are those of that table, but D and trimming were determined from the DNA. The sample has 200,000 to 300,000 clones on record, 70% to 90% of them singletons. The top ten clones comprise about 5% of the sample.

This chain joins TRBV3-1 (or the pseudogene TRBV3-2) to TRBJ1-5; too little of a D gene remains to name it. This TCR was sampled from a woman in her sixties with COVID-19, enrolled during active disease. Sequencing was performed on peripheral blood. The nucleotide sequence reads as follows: TGTGCCAGCAGCCAAGATGGGCCAGTGAATCAGCCCCAGCATTTT. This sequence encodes CASSQDGPVNQPQHF.